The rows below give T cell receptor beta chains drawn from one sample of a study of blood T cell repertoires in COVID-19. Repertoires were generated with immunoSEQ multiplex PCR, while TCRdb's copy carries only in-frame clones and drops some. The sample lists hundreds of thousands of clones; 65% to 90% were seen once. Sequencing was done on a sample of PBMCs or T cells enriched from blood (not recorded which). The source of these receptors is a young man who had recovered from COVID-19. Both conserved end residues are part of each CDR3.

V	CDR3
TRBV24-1	CATSDHPRPGRDEQFF
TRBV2	CASKWDSGGPETQYF
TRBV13	CASSGRQIDTQYF
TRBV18	CASSLLVDAGELFF
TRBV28	CASSTWTGRSSYEQYF
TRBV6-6	CASSAAKNTQYF
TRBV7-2	CASSLAKTDYTEAFF
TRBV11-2	CASSLESGRLNTIYF
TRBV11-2	CASSRGSVNSEQYF
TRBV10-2	CASRGPGGDTGELFF
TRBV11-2	CASSLERGYGYTF
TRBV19	CASSAPRESSYNEQFF
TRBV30	CAWGGTGQGNTIYF
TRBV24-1	CATSDSREYGYTF
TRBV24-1	CATSDPVYSYNEQFF
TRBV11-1	CASSLMLSDLHYGYTF
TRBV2	CASSRTDRNVYGYTF
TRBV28	CASSLQGAINEQFF
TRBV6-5	CASSRDSSGANVLTF
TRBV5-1	CASSLDGTGRQPQHF
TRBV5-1	CASSFRGEQFF
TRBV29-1	CSADGPGTGSYNEQFF
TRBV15	CATSRASGGNTEAFF
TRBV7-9	CASSPPGEETQYF